Listed below are T cell receptor beta chains from one sample, sequenced in a study of blood T cell repertoires in COVID-19. Assay used: immunoSEQ multiplex PCR; TCRdb lists only in-frame clones, some missing. The sample lists about 200,000 clones; about 88% were seen once. The sequencing sample was made of PBMCs or T cells enriched from blood (not recorded which). The receptors were gathered from a woman in her 40s with acute COVID-19. CDR3s include the opening cysteine and the closing phenylalanine or tryptophan. D genes are given only for firm matches. Part of the rows lack a size; the others show once, few, many or a class for expanded clones.

>NA|TRBD2|TRBJ2-5|TRBV6-5
TGTGCCAGCAGTTCGGGGGGGGCGCTCCAAGAGACCCAGTACTTC
CASSSGGALQETQYF
>NA|NA|TRBJ2-1|TRBV4-1
TGCGCCAGCAGCCAAGTTAGCGATGAGCAGTTCTTC
CASSQVSDEQFF
>NA|TRBD1|TRBJ2-7|TRBV6-6
TGTGCCAGCAGTCCAGACAGGGGCGAGCAGTACTTC
CASSPDRGEQYF
>NA|TRBD2|TRBJ2-1|TRBV11-1
TGTGCCAGCAGTACTAGCGGGAGTACTAGGAATGAGCAGTTCTTC
CASSTSGSTRNEQFF
>NA|TRBD1|TRBJ1-1|TRBV6-5
TGTGCCAGCAGTCTCAGTCGGACAGGGGGCACTGAAGCTTTCTTT
CASSLSRTGGTEAFF
>NA|NA|TRBJ1-6|TRBV11-2
TGTGCCAGCAGCTTAGACCCAGGGATTAATTCACCCCTCCACTTT
CASSLDPGINSPLHF
>NA|NA|TRBJ1-2|TRBV28
TGTGCCAGCAGACCGGACATTACCCATGGCTACACCTTC
CASRPDITHGYTF
>NA|TRBD2|TRBJ2-1|TRBV2
TGTGCCAGCAGAAGACGGCGGGAGGGATACAATGAGCAGTTCTTC
CASRRRREGYNEQFF
>NA|TRBD1|TRBJ2-1|TRBV13
TGTGCCAGCAGCGTTAAAACCGGGACAGGGAAACACAATGAGCAGTTCTTC
CASSVKTGTGKHNEQFF
>once|TRBD2|TRBJ2-2|TRBV9
TGTGCCAGCAGCGTGGGGCTAGCGGGGGCCGGGGAGCTGTTTTTT
CASSVGLAGAGELFF
>NA|NA|TRBJ2-1|TRBV5-4
TGTGCCAGCAGCTCCAGGGTGGGGAGGTGGTCCTACAATGAGCAGTTCTTC
CASSSRVGRWSYNEQFF
>once|TRBD1|TRBJ2-4|TRBV3-1/TRBV3-2
TGTGCCAGCAGCCAGCCCAAAACCGTCAGGGGGACCGCCAAAAACATTCAGTACTTC
CASSQPKTVRGTAKNIQYF
>NA|TRBD1|TRBJ1-4|TRBV11-2
TGTGCCAGCAGCGTTCCGGGACAGCGGAATGAAAAACTGTTTTTT
CASSVPGQRNEKLFF
>NA|TRBD2|TRBJ2-7|TRBV2
TGTGCCAGCAGGCGGGGGGAGCAGTACTTC
CASRRGEQYF
>NA|NA|TRBJ2-3|TRBV6-2/TRBV6-3
TGTGCCAGCAGCCGAGGAGGGCCCGTCGGAGATACGCAGTATTTT
CASSRGGPVGDTQYF
>few|TRBD1|TRBJ2-5|TRBV28
TGTGCCAGCAGTTTACCTGGGACAGGGGTCGGTAAGACCCAGTACTTC
CASSLPGTGVGKTQYF
>NA|TRBD1|TRBJ1-2|TRBV13
TGTGCCAGCAGTCTCGGACAGGGAGGAAACTATGGCTACACCTTC
CASSLGQGGNYGYTF
>NA|NA|TRBJ1-1|TRBV29-1
TGCAGCGTTGGGCGGGGCACTGAAGCTTTCTTT
CSVGRGTEAFF
>NA|NA|TRBJ2-7|TRBV25-1
TGTGCCAGCAGTGAGACAGGCTTCTCCTACGAGCAGTACTTC
CASSETGFSYEQYF
>NA|TRBD2|TRBJ2-2|TRBV3-1/TRBV3-2
TGTGCCAGCAGCCCTTATACTAGCGCGGGGGAGCTGTTTTTT
CASSPYTSAGELFF